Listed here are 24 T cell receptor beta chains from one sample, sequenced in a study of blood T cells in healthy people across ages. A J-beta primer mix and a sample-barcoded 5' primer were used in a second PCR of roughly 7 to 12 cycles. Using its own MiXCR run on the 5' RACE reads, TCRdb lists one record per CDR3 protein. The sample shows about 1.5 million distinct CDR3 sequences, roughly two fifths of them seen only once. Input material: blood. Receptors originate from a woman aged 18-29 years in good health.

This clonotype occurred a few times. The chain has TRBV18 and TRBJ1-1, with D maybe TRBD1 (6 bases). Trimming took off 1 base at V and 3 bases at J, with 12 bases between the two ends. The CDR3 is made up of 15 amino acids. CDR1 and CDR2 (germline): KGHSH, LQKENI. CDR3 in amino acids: CASSPRGGHDTEAFF. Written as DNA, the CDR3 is TGTGCCAGCTCACCACGCGGGGGACATGACACTGAAGCTTTCTTT.

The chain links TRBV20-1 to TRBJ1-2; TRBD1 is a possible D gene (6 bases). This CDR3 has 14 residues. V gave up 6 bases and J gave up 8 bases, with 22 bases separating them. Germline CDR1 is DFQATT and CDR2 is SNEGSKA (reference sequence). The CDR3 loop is CSARRLPGAGGYTF. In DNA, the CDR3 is TGCAGTGCCCGTCGCCTCCCAGGGGCGGGAGGCTACACCTTC.

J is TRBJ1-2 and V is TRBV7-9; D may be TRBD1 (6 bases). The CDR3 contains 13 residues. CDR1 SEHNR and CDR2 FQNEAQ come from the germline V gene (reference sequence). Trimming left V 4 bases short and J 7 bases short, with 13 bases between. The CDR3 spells CASSSFVRGGYTF. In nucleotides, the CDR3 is TGTGCCAGCAGCTCCTTTGTCAGGGGTGGCTACACCTTC. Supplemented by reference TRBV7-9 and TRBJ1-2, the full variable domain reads DTGVSQNPRHKITKRGQNVTFRCDPISEHNRLYWYRQTLGQGPEFLTYFQNEAQLEKSRLLSDRFSAERPKGSFSTLEIQRTEQGDSAMYLCASSSFVRGGYTFGSGTRLTVV.

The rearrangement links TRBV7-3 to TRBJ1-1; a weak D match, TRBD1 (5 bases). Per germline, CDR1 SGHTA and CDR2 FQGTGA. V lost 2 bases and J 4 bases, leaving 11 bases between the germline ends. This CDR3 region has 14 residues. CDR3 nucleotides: TGTGCCAGCAGCTTAGGGGGTTATGTCACTGAAGCTTTCTTT. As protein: CASSLGGYVTEAFF.

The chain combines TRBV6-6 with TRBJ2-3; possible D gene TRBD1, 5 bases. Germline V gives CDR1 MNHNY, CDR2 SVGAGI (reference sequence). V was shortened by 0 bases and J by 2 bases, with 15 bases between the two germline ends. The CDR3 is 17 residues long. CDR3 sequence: CASSYSKGKRYTDTQYF. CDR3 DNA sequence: TGTGCCAGCAGTTACTCGAAGGGGAAGCGCTACACAGATACGCAGTATTTT.

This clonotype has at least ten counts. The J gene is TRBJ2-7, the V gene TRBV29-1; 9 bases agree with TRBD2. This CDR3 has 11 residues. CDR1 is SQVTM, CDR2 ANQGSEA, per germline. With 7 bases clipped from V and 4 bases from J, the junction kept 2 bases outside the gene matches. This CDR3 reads CSGTSEYEQYF. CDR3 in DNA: TGCAGCGGGACTAGCGAGTACGAGCAGTACTTC.

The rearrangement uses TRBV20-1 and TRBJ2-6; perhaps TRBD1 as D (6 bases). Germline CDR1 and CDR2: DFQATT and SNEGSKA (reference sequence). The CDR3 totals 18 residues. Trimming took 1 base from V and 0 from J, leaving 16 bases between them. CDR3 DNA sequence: TGCAGTGCTAGAGCGAGGACAGTATACAACTCTGGGGCCAACGTCCTGACTTTC. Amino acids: CSARARTVYNSGANVLTF.

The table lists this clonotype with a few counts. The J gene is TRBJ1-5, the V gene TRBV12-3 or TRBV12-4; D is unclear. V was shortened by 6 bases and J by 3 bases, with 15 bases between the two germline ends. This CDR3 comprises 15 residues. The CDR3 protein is CASSPGPSTNQPQHF. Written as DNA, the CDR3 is TGTGCCAGCAGCCCTGGGCCCTCGACCAATCAGCCCCAGCATTTT.

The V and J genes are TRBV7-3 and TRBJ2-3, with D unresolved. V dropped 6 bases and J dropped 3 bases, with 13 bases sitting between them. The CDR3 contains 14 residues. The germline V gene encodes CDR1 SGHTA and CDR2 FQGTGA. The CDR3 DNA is TGTGCCAGCAGTTCCCGCCTAAGAACAGATACGCAGTATTTT. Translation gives CASSSRLRTDTQYF.

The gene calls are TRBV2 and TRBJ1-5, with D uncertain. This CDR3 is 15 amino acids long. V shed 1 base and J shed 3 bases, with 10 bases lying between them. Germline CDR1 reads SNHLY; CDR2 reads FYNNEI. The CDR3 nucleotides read TGTGCCAGCAGTGAAGGTACGGAATCCAATCAGCCCCAGCATTTT. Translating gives CASSEGTESNQPQHF.

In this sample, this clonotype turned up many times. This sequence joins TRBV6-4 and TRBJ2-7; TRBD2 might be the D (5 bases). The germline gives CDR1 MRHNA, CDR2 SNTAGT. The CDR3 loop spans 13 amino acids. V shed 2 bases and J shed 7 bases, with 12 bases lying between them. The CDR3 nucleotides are TGTGCCAGCAGTGACCTTCCTGAGGGAGAGCAGTACTTC. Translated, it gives CASSDLPEGEQYF.

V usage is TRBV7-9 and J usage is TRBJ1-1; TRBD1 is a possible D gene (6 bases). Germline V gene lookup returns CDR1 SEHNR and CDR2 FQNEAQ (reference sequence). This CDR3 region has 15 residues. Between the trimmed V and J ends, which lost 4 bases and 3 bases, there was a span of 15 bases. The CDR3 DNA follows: TGTGCCAGCAGCTCCGGGGCTGGACAGTACACTGAAGCTTTCTTT. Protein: CASSSGAGQYTEAFF.

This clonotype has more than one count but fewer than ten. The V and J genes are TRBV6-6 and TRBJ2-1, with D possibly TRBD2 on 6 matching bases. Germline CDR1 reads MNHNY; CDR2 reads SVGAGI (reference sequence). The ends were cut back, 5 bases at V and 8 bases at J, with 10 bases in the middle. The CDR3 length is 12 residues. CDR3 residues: CASSKASDEQFF. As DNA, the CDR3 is TGTGCCAGCAGTAAGGCTAGCGATGAGCAGTTCTTC.

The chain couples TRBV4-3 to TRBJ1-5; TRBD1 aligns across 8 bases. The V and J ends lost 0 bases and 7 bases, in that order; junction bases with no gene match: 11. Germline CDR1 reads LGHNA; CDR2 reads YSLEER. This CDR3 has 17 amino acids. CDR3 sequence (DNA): TGCGCCAGCAGCCAAGATCTCGTGGACAGGGACGGACAGCCCCAGCATTTT. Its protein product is CASSQDLVDRDGQPQHF.

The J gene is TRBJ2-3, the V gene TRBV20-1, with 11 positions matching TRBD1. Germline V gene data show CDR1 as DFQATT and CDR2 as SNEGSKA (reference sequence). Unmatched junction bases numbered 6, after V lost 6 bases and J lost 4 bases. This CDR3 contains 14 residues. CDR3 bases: TGCAGTGCGCGGCCGGGACAGGGGGCAGATACGCAGTATTTT. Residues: CSARPGQGADTQYF.

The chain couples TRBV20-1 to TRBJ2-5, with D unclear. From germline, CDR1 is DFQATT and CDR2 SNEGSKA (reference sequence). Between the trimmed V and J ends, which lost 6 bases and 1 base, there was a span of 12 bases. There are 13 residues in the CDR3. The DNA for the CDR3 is TGCAGTGCAACTACAGAGATCCAAGAGACCCAGTACTTC. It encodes CSATTEIQETQYF.

CDR3 sequence (DNA): TGTGCCAGCAGCAACACTGGAACTAATGAAAAACTGTTTTTT. The encoded protein is CASSNTGTNEKLFF. The chain uses TRBV7-2 and TRBJ1-4, with D hard to call. Trimming cost V 5 bases and J 1 base, with 8 bases left between them. CDR1 and CDR2 from the germline V gene are SGHTA and FQGNSA. CDR3 length: 14 amino acids.

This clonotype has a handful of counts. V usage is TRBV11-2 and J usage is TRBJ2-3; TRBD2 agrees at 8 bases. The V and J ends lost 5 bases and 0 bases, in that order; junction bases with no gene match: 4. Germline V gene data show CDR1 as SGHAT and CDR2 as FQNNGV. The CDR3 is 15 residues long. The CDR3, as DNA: TGTGCCAGCAGCGTTAGCGGGATTAGCACAGATACGCAGTATTTT. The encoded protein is CASSVSGISTDTQYF.

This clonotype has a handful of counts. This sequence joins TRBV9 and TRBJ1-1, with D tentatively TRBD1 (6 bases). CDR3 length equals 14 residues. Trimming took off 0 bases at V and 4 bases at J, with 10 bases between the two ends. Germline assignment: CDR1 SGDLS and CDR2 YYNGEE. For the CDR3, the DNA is TGTGCCAGCAGCGTAGAGGGGGAGGGCACTGAAGCTTTCTTT. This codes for CASSVEGEGTEAFF.

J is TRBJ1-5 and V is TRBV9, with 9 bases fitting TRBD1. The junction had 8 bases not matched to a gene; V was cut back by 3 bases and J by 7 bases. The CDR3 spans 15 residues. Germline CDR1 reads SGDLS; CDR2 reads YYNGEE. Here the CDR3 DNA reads TGTGCCAGCAGCGAGGGACAGGGTGAATGGCAGCCCCAGCATTTT. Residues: CASSEGQGEWQPQHF.

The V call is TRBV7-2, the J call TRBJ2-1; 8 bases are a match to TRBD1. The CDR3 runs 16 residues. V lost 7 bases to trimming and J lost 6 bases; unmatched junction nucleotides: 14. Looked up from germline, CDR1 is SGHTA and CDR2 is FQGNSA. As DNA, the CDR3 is TGTGCCAGCATTACATCCCGGGACAGGTCCATCAATGAGCAGTTCTTC. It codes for CASITSRDRSINEQFF.

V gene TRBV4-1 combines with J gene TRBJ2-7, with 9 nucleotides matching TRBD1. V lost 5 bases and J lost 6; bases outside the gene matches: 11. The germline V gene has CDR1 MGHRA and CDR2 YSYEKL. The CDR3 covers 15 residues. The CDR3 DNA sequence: TGCGCCAGCAGCTCCCCCGGGACAGGGTTCGGCGAGCAGTACTTC. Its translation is CASSSPGTGFGEQYF.

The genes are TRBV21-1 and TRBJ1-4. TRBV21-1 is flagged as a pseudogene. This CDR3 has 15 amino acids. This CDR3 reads CASSPLGSSNEKLFF. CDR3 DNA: TGTGCCAGCAGCCCTTTGGGTTCTTCTAATGAAAAACTGTTTTTT.

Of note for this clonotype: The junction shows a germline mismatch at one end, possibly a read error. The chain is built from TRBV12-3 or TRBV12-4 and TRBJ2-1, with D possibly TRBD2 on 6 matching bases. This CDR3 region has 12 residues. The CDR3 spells CAGSPGGNEQFF. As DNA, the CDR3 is TGTGCCGGCAGCCCCGGGGGTAATGAGCAGTTCTTC.